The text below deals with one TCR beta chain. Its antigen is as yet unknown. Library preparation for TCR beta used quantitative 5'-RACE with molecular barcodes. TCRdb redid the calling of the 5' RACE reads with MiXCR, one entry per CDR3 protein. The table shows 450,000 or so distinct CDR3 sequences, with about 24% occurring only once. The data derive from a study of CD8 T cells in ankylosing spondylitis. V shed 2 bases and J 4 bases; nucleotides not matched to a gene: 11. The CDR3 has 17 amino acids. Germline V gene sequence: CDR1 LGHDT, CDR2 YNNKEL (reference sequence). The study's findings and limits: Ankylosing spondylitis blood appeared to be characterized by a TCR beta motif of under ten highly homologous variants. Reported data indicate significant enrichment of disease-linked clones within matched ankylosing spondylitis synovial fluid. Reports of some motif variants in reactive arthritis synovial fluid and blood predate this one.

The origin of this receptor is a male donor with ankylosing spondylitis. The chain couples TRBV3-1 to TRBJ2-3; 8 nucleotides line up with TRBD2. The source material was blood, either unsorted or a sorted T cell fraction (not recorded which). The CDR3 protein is CASSQPMTTSVADTQYF. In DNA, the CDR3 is TGTGCCAGCAGCCAACCCATGACGACTAGCGTCGCAGATACGCAGTATTTT.